These T cell receptor beta chains were read from a single sample in a study of T cell repertoires in cytomegalovirus infection. TCRdb re-called the reads through MiXCR, storing one row per CDR3 protein. The sample shows over 150,000 distinct CDR3 sequences, approximately 18% of them seen only once. The sample taken for sequencing was CD8+ T cells from PBMCs. The source of these receptors is a human donor in good health (CMV status not recorded). Some clones in this sample may be carry-over from other donors' samples. CDR3s include the opening cysteine and the closing phenylalanine or tryptophan. A D gene is named only where the DNA matches it firmly. Only part of the rows carry a size: once, few, many, or a class if the clone is expanded.

d_gene | j_gene | v_gene | abundance | CDR3nt | CDR3aa
- | TRBJ1-1 | TRBV28 | few | TGTGCCAGCAGTTCTCACGAGAACACTGAAGCTTTCTTT | CASSSHENTEAFF
TRBD1 | TRBJ1-2 | TRBV24-1 | - | TGTGCCACCAGTGATCCCGACAGGGAGAGCTATGGCTACACCTTC | CATSDPDRESYGYTF
- | TRBJ2-1 | TRBV25-1 | few | TGTGCCAGCTTCGGACTGGCTCCGGATGAGCAGTTCTTC | CASFGLAPDEQFF
- | TRBJ1-6 | TRBV20-1 | many | TGCAGTGCTAGAACGGCAGCATATAATTCACCCCTCCACTTT | CSARTAAYNSPLHF
- | TRBJ1-1 | TRBV2 | once | TGTGCCAGCAGTGGGAGGACTGAAGCTTTCTTT | CASSGRTEAFF
TRBD1 | TRBJ2-1 | TRBV7-3 | - | TGTGCCAGCAGCTCCCTCGGACAGGGGGCCCCTATGAATGAGCAGTTCTTC | CASSSLGQGAPMNEQFF
TRBD2 | TRBJ2-1 | TRBV20-1 | - | TGCAGTGCTAGAGATTATACTAGCGGGGGGGGCTCCTACAATGAGCAGTTCTTC | CSARDYTSGGGSYNEQFF
- | TRBJ2-1 | TRBV27 | - | TGTGCCAGCATACGGGACAATTACAATGAGCAGTTCTTC | CASIRDNYNEQFF
- | TRBJ2-7 | TRBV4-3 | few | TGCGCCAGCAGCCAAGATGCCACAACCTACGAGCAGTACTTC | CASSQDATTYEQYF
TRBD1 | TRBJ2-2 | TRBV7-9 | few | TGTGCCAGCAGCCAGGATCCCCCTCCGGACAGGGTCACCGGGGAGCTGTTTTTT | CASSQDPPPDRVTGELFF
- | TRBJ2-2 | TRBV7-2 | - | TGTGCCAGCAGCTTAGTCGTCGGGGACGGGGAGCTGTTTTTT | CASSLVVGDGELFF
- | TRBJ2-3 | TRBV7-2 | few | TGTGCCAGCAGCTCCCCTCAGACAGGCTACACAGATACGCAGTATTTT | CASSSPQTGYTDTQYF
- | TRBJ1-2 | TRBV7-8 | few | TGTGCCAGCAGCTTAAAGAGGGGAGAGGGAGGCAACTATGGCTACACCTTC | CASSLKRGEGGNYGYTF
- | TRBJ2-7 | TRBV29-1 | - | TGCAGCGCCGGGGGTAGCTCCTACGAGCAGTACTTC | CSAGGSSYEQYF
- | TRBJ2-2 | TRBV6-5 | - | TGTGCCAGCAGTTACCCGACTCGCGGGTCGAACACCGGGGAGCTGTTTTTT | CASSYPTRGSNTGELFF
- | TRBJ2-3 | TRBV7-8 | many | TGTGCCAGCAGCCTCAGTAGCACAGATACGCAGTATTTT | CASSLSSTDTQYF
- | TRBJ1-6 | TRBV2 | - | TGTGCCAGCACCAGCATTACCGGTTCACCCCTCCACTTT | CASTSITGSPLHF
TRBD1 | TRBJ1-3 | TRBV12-3/TRBV12-4 | - | TGTGCCAGCAGACCGGGACAGGCCTCCTCTGGAAACACCATATATTTT | CASRPGQASSGNTIYF
TRBD1 | TRBJ2-7 | TRBV7-6 | - | TGTGCCAGCAGCTTCGACAGGGAAGAGCAGTACTTC | CASSFDREEQYF
- | TRBJ2-7 | TRBV24-1 | few | TGTGCCACCAGTGACCCGGACAGCTCCTACGAGCAGTACTTC | CATSDPDSSYEQYF
- | TRBJ2-7 | TRBV4-1 | few | TGCGCCAGCAGCCAAGAGAGCATGGGGGGGGCTCTCTACGAGCAGTACTTC | CASSQESMGGALYEQYF
TRBD1 | TRBJ1-1 | TRBV5-6 | - | TGTGCCAGCAGCTTGTCTACATACCGGGACAGCGAAGCTTTCTTT | CASSLSTYRDSEAFF
- | TRBJ1-1 | TRBV7-9 | - | TGTGCCAGCAGCGCCACCCGCCCCGCTTTCTTT | CASSATRPAFF
TRBD1 | TRBJ2-3 | TRBV7-2 | - | TGTGCCAGCAGCTACCGGGACAGGGGGTTGGATACGCAGTATTTT | CASSYRDRGLDTQYF
TRBD1 | TRBJ2-7 | TRBV19 | few | TGTGCCAGTAGTGCCGGGACAGGGGTCCACGACGAGCAGTACTTC | CASSAGTGVHDEQYF
- | TRBJ2-1 | TRBV6-2/TRBV6-3 | few | TGTGCCAGCAGTTCGTTCGGGACCTCCAATGAGCAGTTCTTC | CASSSFGTSNEQFF
- | TRBJ2-2 | TRBV29-1 | few | TGCAGCGTTGTCGAGGGGCGAGGGGAGCTGTTTTTT | CSVVEGRGELFF
- | TRBJ1-1 | TRBV2 | - | TGTGCCAGAATAGGCTTCATGAACACTGAAGCTTTCTTT | CARIGFMNTEAFF
- | TRBJ2-1 | TRBV27 | few | TGTGCCAGCAGTTTATCGTCCCAGCATGAGCAGTTCTTC | CASSLSSQHEQFF
- | TRBJ2-1 | TRBV14 | - | TGTGCCAGCAGCCAAGCTGCAGGGGGGGTTGAGCAGTTCTTC | CASSQAAGGVEQFF
TRBD2 | TRBJ2-1 | TRBV2 | few | TGTGCCACCTTACATGGACTAGCGGGGTACAATGAGCAGTTCTTC | CATLHGLAGYNEQFF
- | TRBJ2-1 | TRBV7-8 | many | TGTGCCAGCAGCCAGGGAGAGGTTGAGCAGTTCTTC | CASSQGEVEQFF
TRBD2 | TRBJ2-3 | TRBV29-1 | few | TGCAGCGTCCCCGAGCCGGAGCGGGGGAGCACAGATACGCAGTATTTT | CSVPEPERGSTDTQYF
- | TRBJ2-3 | TRBV7-2 | few | TGTGCCAGCAGCTACCTGGGGTACACAGATACGCAGTATTTT | CASSYLGYTDTQYF